This T cell receptor beta chain is drawn from a study of OX40 agonist ivuxolimab in advanced cancers. Sequencing was performed with immunoSEQ multiplex PCR; in TCRdb, only in-frame clones are kept and a portion is missing. The data contain tens of thousands of clones, around 83% of them singletons. This CDR3 is built from 14 residues. Per the germline V gene, CDR1 is LGHNT and CDR2 is FRNRAP. The ends lost 2 bases at V and 2 bases at J; junction bases unmatched: 1. This receptor was taken from an adult with an advanced solid tumor such as melanoma, head and neck, liver or kidney cancer. This chain uses TRBV12-5 with TRBJ2-3; 7 bases line up with TRBD1. Sequences were derived from CD4+ or CD8+ T cells sorted from blood, sampled in a trial of the OX40 agonist ivuxolimab. The CDR3 region has the DNA TGTGCTAGTGGTTTGCAGGGGGTCACAGATACGCAGTATTTT. It codes for CASGLQGVTDTQYF.